A single sample is the source of the 4 T cell receptor beta chains below, sequenced in a study of stem cell transplantation in POMP-related autoinflammatory disease. Data came from immunoSEQ multiplex PCR; TCRdb stores just in-frame clones and leaves some out. Of tens of thousands of clones listed, approximately 90% are singletons. The specimen comprised CD4+ T cells from PBMCs, sampled after stem cell transplantation. The source of these receptors is a human patient with POMP-related autoinflammation and immune dysregulation (PRAID). Some T cells may have come from the graft donor.

V is TRBV5-6 and J is TRBJ2-6; D is uncertain. The V and J ends lost 4 bases and 0 bases respectively, with 5 bases between them. Germline V gives CDR1 SGHDT, CDR2 YYEEEE. CDR3 length equals 14 residues. CDR3 DNA: TGTGCCAGCAGCCTTAGCTCTGGGGCCAACGTCCTGACTTTC. Encoded protein: CASSLSSGANVLTF.

This clone was seen a handful of times. V usage is TRBV4-1 and J usage is TRBJ1-5, with a weak D call TRBD1 (5 bases). Between the trimmed V and J ends, which lost 1 base and 6 bases, there was a span of 13 bases. This CDR3 comprises 15 residues. Germline lookup yields CDR1 MGHRA and CDR2 YSYEKL. CDR3 in DNA: TGCGCCAGCAGCCAAGGGCAGGGAGTTGTTCAGCCCCAGCATTTT. As protein: CASSQGQGVVQPQHF.

The genes are TRBV30 and TRBJ2-3; TRBD2 might be the D (6 bases). The germline V gene encodes CDR1 GTSNPN and CDR2 SVGIG (reference sequence). CDR3 length equals 14 residues. The V gene lost 7 bases and the J gene lost 2 bases, with 16 bases spanning the gap. The CDR3 DNA reads as TGTGCCTCCCTACCCCGGGGGTTCACAGATACGCAGTATTTT. Translating it yields CASLPRGFTDTQYF.

This clone was counted between two and nine times. Written as DNA, the CDR3 is TGCGCCAGCAGCTTGGTGACAGGGGTTTACGAGCAGTACTTC. It is translated as CASSLVTGVYEQYF. The V gene is TRBV5-1, the J gene TRBJ2-7, with 8 nucleotides matching TRBD1. Germline V lookup: CDR1 SGHRS, CDR2 YFSETQ. CDR3 length: 14 amino acids. V gave up 0 bases and J gave up 4 bases; unmatched junction bases: 3.